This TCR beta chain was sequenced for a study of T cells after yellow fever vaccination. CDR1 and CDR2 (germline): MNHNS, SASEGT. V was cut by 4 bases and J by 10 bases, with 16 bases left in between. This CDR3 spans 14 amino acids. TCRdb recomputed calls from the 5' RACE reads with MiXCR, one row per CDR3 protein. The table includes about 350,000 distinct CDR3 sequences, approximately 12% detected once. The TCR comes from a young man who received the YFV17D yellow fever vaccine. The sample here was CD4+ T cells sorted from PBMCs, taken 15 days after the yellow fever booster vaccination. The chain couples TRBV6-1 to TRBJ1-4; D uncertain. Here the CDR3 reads CASSVANANGKLFF. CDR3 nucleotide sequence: TGTGCCAGCAGTGTAGCCAACGCAAACGGAAAACTGTTTTTT.